The clone carrying this T cell receptor (beta chain) was recorded only once. The antigen remains unidentified. This specimen comes from a study of a mutant IDH1 vaccine in newly diagnosed glioma. Turning to the study itself: Of the patients given treatment, about 62% were male and 37.5% were female, and a mean age of approximately 37 years was recorded. Patients arrived already treated with radiotherapy, temozolomide, or both, most having had both.

The data were produced by immunoSEQ multiplex PCR, yet TCRdb's version contains in-frame clones alone and is incomplete. The sample has 110,000 or so clones, 85% to 90% seen once. As to time point: week 11, during vaccination. All doses held 300 ug of mutant IDH1 20-mer peptide, with topical imiquimod. Patients carried new grade 3 or 4 IDH1-mutant astrocytomas lacking nuclear ATRX. Losses at the gene ends were 4 bases for V and 5 bases for J; bases not matched to a gene: 5. There are 14 residues in the CDR3. Looked up from germline, CDR1 is SGHNT and CDR2 is YYREEE (reference sequence). The sequence came from a woman aged 50 to 60 with glioma. This sample comprised PBMCs, obtained from a glioma patient whose treatment included an IDH1 peptide vaccine. The chain joins TRBV5-4 to TRBJ1-4; 7 bases fit TRBD1. DNA for the CDR3: TGTGCCAGCAGCCGGGGACAGCAAAATGAAAAACTGTTTTTT. This encodes CASSRGQQNEKLFF.